This record concerns one T cell receptor beta chain sequence. Naive CD8 populations comprised CD45RO-negative cells positively selected for CCR7, excluding terminally differentiated effector memory CD45RA+ cells. The germline V gene encodes CDR1 SEHNR and CDR2 FQNEAQ (reference sequence). Trimming cost V 1 base and J 5 bases, with 7 bases left between them. The CDR3 loop spans 13 amino acids. The data were obtained in a study of shared clonotypes between healthy human individuals. Study-wide context: Each donor contributed plates that comprised three CD4 naive, three CD4 memory, two CD8 naive and one CD8 memory.

The protocol was immunoSEQ multiplex PCR, while the TCRdb copy is restricted to in-frame clones and leaves out a portion. The sample contains 800,000 or so clones, 90% to 97% of which appear only once. The chain combines TRBV7-9 with TRBJ2-3; no firm D call. The TCR originated in a man aged 30-40 years in good health. Sequenced material: naive CD8+ T cells sorted from blood. The CDR3 sequence: CASSLDHGDTQYF. The CDR3 DNA follows: TGTGCCAGCAGCTTAGACCACGGAGATACGCAGTATTTT.